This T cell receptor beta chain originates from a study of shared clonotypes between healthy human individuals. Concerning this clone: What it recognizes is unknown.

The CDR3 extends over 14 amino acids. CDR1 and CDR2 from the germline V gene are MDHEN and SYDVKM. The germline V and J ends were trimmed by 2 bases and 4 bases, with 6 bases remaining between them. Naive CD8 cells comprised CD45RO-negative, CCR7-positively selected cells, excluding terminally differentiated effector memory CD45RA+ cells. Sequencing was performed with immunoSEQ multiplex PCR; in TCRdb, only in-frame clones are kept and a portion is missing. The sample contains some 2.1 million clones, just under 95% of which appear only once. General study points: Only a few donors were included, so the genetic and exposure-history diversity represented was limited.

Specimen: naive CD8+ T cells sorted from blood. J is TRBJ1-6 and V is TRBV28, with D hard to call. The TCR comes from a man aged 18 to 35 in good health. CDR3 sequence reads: CASSLKGYNSPLHF. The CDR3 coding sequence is TGTGCCAGCAGTTTAAAGGGATATAATTCACCCCTCCACTTT.